This record looks at one T cell receptor beta chain sequence and its context. Trimming cost V 3 bases and J 5 bases, with 14 bases left between them. This CDR3 contains 14 residues. Per germline, CDR1 SGHNT and CDR2 YENEEA. The sample comes from a study of CD8+CD57+ T cells in acquired aplastic anemia. TCR beta VDJ and CDR3 profiling used genomic DNA as template. TCRdb analysed the reads with MiXCR anew, one entry per CDR3 protein. The sample records 120,000 or so distinct CDR3 sequences, roughly 40% being singletons. Patients sequenced had flow cytometry evidence of CD8+CD57+ cell expansion. This TCR was recovered from a human donor with aplastic anemia. Sequencing input: sorted CD4+, CD8+, or CD8+CD57+ T cells (not recorded which) from PBMCs. J is TRBJ2-7 and V is TRBV11-3, with D tentatively TRBD1 or TRBD2 (5 bases each). CDR3 sequence (DNA): TGTGCCAGCAGCTTGGGCAGGGAGAGCGACGAGCAGTACTTC. Translated, it gives CASSLGRESDEQYF.